This T cell receptor beta chain was sequenced during a study of technical replicates of blood from several donors. Germline loops: CDR1 WNHNN, CDR2 SYGVQD (reference sequence). The ends were cut back, 7 bases at V and 8 bases at J, with 23 bases in the middle. This CDR3 comprises 16 residues. Sequenced by immunoSEQ multiplex PCR; TCRdb stores in-frame clones only, minus some. The table shows around 92,000 clones, with 95% occurring only once. The rearrangement links TRBV10-1 to TRBJ1-4; D is uncertain. This TCR was recovered from a human donor in good health. The sequencing sample was made of T cells isolated from PBMCs. The CDR3 coding sequence is TGCGCCAGCACCCCTCCTGTGCGGAAGTCGGAGGAAAAACTGTTTTTT. Amino acids: CASTPPVRKSEEKLFF.